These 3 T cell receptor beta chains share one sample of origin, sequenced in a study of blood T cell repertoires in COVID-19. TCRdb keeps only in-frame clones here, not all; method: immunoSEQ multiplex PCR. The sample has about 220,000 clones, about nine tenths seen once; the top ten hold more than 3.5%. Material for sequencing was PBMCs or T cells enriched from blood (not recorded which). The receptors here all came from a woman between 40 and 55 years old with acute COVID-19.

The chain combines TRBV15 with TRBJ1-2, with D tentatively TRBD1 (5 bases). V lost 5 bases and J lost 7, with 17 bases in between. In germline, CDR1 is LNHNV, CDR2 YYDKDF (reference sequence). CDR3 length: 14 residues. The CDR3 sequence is CATSPTDRGGGYTF. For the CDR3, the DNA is TGTGCCACCAGCCCTACAGATAGGGGAGGTGGCTACACCTTC.

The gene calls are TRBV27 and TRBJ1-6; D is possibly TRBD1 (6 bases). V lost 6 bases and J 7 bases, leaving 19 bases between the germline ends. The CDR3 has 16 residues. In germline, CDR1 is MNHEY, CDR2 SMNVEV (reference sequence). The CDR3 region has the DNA TGTGCCAGCAGCCCGCCGGCGCTCGACAGGAATTCACCCCTCCACTTT. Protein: CASSPPALDRNSPLHF.

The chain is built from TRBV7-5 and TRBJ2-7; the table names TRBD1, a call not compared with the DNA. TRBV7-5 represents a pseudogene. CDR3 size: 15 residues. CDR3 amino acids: CVRSESRDTTYEQYV. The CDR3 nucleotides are TGTGTCAGAAGCGAGTCCAGGGACACAACCTACGAGCAGTACGTC.